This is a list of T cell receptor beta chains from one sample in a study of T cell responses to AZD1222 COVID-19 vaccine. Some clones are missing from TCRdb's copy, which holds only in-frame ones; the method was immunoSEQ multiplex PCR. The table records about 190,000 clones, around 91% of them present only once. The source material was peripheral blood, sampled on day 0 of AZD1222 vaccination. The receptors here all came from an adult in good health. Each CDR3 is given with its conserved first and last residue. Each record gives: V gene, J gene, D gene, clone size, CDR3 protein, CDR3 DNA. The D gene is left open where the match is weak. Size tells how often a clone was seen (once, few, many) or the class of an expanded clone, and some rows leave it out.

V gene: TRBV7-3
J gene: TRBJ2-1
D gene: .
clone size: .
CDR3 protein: CASSLNVRNEQFF
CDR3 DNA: TGTGCCAGCAGCTTAAACGTTCGCAATGAGCAGTTCTTC

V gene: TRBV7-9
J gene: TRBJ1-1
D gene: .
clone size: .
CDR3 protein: CASSRPATEAFF
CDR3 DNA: TGTGCCAGCAGCCGTCCGGCCACTGAAGCTTTCTTT

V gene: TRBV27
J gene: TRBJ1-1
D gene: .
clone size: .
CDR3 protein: CASSFGRMNTEAFF
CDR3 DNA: TGTGCCAGCAGTTTTGGCAGAATGAACACTGAAGCTTTCTTT

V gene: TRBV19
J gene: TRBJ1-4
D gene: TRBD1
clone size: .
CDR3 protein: CASRPTGGGEKLFF
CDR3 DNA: TGTGCCAGTAGACCGACAGGGGGAGGTGAAAAACTGTTTTTT

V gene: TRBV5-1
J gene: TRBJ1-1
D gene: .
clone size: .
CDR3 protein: CASSMRTLGNTEAFF
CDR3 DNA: TGCGCCAGCAGCATGCGGACACTGGGGAACACTGAAGCTTTCTTT

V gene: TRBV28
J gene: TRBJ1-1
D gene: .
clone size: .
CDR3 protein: CASSPNTEAFF
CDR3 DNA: TGTGCCAGCAGTCCGAACACTGAAGCTTTCTTT

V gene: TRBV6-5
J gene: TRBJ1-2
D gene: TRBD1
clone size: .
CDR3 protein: CASNPDRAGGYTF
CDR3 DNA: TGTGCCAGCAATCCGGACAGGGCCGGGGGCTACACCTTC

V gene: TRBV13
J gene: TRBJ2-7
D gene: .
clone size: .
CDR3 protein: CASSQKPGQTYEQYF
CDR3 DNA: TGTGCCAGCAGTCAAAAACCGGGACAAACTTACGAGCAGTACTTC

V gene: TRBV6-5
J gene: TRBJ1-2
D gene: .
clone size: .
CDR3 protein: CATKTLDSGYGYTF
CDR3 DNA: TGTGCCACGAAAACCCTGGACAGCGGCTATGGCTACACCTTC

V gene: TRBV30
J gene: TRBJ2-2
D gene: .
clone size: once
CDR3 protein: CAWSVGAGELFF
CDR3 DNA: TGTGCCTGGAGTGTGGGGGCCGGGGAGCTGTTTTTT

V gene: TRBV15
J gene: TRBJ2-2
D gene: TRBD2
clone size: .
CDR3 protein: CATSRKILAGGPTGELFF
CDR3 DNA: TGTGCCACCAGCAGAAAGATACTAGCGGGGGGACCTACCGGGGAGCTGTTTTTT

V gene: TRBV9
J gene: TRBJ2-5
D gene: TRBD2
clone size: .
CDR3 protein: CASSVNSIAGGQETQYF
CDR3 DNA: TGTGCCAGCAGCGTAAACTCCATCGCGGGGGGGCAAGAGACCCAGTACTTC

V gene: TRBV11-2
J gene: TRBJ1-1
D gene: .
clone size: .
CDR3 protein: CASSLGPPAGSRSEAFF
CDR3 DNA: TGTGCCAGCAGCTTAGGCCCCCCGGCAGGGTCTCGGAGTGAAGCTTTCTTT

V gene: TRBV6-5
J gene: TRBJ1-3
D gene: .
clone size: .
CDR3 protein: CASRAGGTSGNTIYF
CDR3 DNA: TGTGCCAGCAGAGCCGGGGGCACGTCTGGAAACACCATATATTTT

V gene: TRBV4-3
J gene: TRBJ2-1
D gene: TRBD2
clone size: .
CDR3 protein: CASSQDLAGGADEQFF
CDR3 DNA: TGCGCCAGCAGCCAAGATTTGGCCGGGGGGGCAGATGAGCAGTTCTTC

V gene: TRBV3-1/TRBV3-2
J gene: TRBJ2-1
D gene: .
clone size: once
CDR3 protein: CASSLLARSNEQFF
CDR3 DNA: TGTGCCAGCAGCCTACTTGCCAGGAGCAATGAGCAGTTCTTC

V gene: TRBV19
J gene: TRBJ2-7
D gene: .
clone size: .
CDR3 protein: CASSIGGGRVVAYEQYF
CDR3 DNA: TGTGCCAGTAGTATCGGTGGCGGCAGGGTGGTTGCCTACGAGCAGTACTTC

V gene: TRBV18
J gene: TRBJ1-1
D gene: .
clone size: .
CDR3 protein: CASSPQGKNTEAFF
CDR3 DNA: TGTGCCAGCTCACCCCAGGGAAAGAACACTGAAGCTTTCTTT

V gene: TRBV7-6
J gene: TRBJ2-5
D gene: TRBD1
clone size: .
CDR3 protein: CASSLGGAGGAAQETQYF
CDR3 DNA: TGTGCCAGCAGCTTAGGTGGGGCAGGGGGCGCGGCCCAAGAGACCCAGTACTTC

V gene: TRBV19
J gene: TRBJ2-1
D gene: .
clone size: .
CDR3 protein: CASSIVAYNEQFF
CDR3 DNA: TGTGCCAGTAGTATAGTTGCCTACAATGAGCAGTTCTTC

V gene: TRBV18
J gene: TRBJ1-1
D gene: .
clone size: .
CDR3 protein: CASSLLGRAEAFF
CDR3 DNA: TGTGCCAGCTCTCTTCTAGGGAGAGCTGAAGCTTTCTTT

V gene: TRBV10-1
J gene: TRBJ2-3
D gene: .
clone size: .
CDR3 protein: CASSEQLGTQYF
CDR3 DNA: TGCGCCAGCAGTGAACAATTAGGTACGCAGTATTTT

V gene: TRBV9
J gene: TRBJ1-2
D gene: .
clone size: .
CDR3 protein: CASSVETGRRGYTF
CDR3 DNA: TGTGCCAGCAGCGTCGAAACAGGCAGAAGGGGCTACACCTTC

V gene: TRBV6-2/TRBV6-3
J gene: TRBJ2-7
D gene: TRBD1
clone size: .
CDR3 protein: CASSSLDRGREGSYEQYF
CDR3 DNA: TGTGCCAGCAGTTCCTTGGACAGGGGGCGAGAAGGTTCCTACGAGCAGTACTTC

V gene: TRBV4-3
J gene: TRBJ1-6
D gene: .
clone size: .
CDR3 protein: CASSQDRAGSNSPLHF
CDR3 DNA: TGCGCCAGCAGCCAAGATCGGGCAGGGTCTAATTCACCCCTCCACTTT

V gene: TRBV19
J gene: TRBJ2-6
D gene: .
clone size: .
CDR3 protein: CASSIVPGSGANVLTF
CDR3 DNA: TGTGCCAGTAGTATAGTCCCGGGCTCTGGGGCCAACGTCCTGACTTTC

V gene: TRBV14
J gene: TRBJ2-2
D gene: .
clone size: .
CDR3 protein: CASSPWRGRELFF
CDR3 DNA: TGTGCCAGCAGCCCATGGAGGGGCCGCGAGCTGTTTTTT

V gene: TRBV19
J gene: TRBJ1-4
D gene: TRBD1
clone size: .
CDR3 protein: CASGTGINEKLFF
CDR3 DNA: TGTGCCAGTGGGACAGGGATTAATGAAAAACTGTTTTTT

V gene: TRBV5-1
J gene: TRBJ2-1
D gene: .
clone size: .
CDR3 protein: CASSFLAVGGGNEQFF
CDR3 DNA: TGCGCCAGCAGCTTCCTGGCTGTAGGGGGTGGCAATGAGCAGTTCTTC

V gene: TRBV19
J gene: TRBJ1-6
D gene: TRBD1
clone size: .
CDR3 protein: CASSSFGDRFNSPLHF
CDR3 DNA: TGTGCCAGTAGTTCTTTTGGGGACAGATTTAATTCACCCCTCCACTTT

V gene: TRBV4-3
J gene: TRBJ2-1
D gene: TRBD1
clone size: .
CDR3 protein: CASSQLQGANSEQFF
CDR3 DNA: TGCGCCAGCAGCCAATTACAGGGGGCTAATAGTGAGCAGTTCTTC